This T cell receptor beta chain originates from a study of blood T cells in healthy people across ages. General study results and limits: Donor CMV status was unknown, possibly confounding expanded clonotype changes.

Next came a second PCR, run for about 6 to 12 cycles, which used a sample-barcoded 5' primer along with a J-beta primer mix. With 12 random nucleotides, a template-switch adaptor tagged each individual cDNA molecule. One entry per CDR3 protein results from TCRdb running MiXCR on the 5' RACE reads. The sample carries about 1,500,000 distinct CDR3 sequences, approximately 28% recorded once. Sample donors were healthy Caucasian individuals that came from Russia, aged roughly 6 to 100. Trimming removed 2 bases at V and 7 bases at J, with 18 bases between. Germline V lookup: CDR1 MNHEY, CDR2 SVGEGT. The CDR3 covers 15 residues. Of note for this clonotype: No antigen is known for it.

The clonotype comes from a woman aged 25 to 45 in good health. The chain has TRBV6-2 or TRBV6-3 and TRBJ2-7; a weak D match, TRBD2 (6 bases). Sequenced sample: blood. The CDR3 nucleotides read TGTGCCAGCAGTTACGCTTTCGGGAGAGACAATGAGCAGTACTTC. It codes for CASSYAFGRDNEQYF.